The rows below give T cell receptor beta chains drawn from one sample of a study of siplizumab effects on memory and regulatory T cells. TCRdb's copy holds only in-frame clones and misses some; the assay was immunoSEQ multiplex PCR. This sample has some 100,000 clones, with 94% found just once. The sequenced sample was Tregs sorted from blood. Receptor source: a human donor in good health. Each CDR3 is given without its conserved first and last residue.

j_call v_call cdr3_aa
TRBJ1-2 TRBV19 ASSKAGTVSGYT
TRBJ2-5 TRBV5-5 ASSYRGPGETQY
TRBJ2-5 TRBV6-6 ASRQETQY
TRBJ2-2 TRBV5-1 ASSFILQGARPGELF
TRBJ1-2 TRBV5-6 ASSPKGRHYGYT
TRBJ2-1 TRBV27 ASMRREARYNEQF
TRBJ1-4 TRBV19 ASSIGGTNEKLF
TRBJ2-7 TRBV6-1 ASKITSGSYEQY
TRBJ2-7 TRBV11-2 ASSSPPGTGSYEQY
TRBJ2-1 TRBV11-2 ASSFDRGQDEQF
TRBJ2-7 TRBV18 ASSLGTSGGEQY
TRBJ2-1 TRBV18 ASFPTGQYSYNEQF
TRBJ2-1 TRBV11-3 ASSTGSYNEQF
TRBJ1-2 TRBV27 ASSPQGANYGYT
TRBJ2-3 TRBV27 ASSFGLSADTQY
TRBJ2-3 TRBV29-1 SVGAGYTDTQY
TRBJ2-1 TRBV10-3 AISGGLAGGDNEQF
TRBJ2-2 TRBV28 ASRETGFFIHTGELF
TRBJ2-1 TRBV11-3 ASSSRARGQAYNEQF
TRBJ1-2 TRBV6-6 ASSGLLAGEKNGYT
TRBJ1-2 TRBV2 ASSRDRAWGYT
TRBJ1-1 TRBV28 ASSLEAEAF
TRBJ1-1 TRBV10-3 AISRGWVDEAF
TRBJ1-2 TRBV2 ASAGGPSYGYT
NA TRBV28 ASRGGYEQY
TRBJ1-2 TRBV2 ASNRDRWNGYT
TRBJ2-5 TRBV7-2 ASSLAGLAWETQY
TRBJ1-3 TRBV11-2 ASSFGTDIDSGNTIY
TRBJ1-5 TRBV4-1 ASSLRQGGGQPQH
TRBJ2-4 TRBV10-3 AISDRSGAKNIQY
TRBJ1-2 TRBV7-9 ASSLELRGRAG
TRBJ1-1 TRBV6-1 ASRTARTGYVEAF
TRBJ2-7 TRBV7-9 ASSLAGSLYEQY
TRBJ2-7 TRBV10-2 ASSETGDFYEQY
TRBJ1-2 TRBV9 ASSVDTSSALNYGYT
TRBJ1-2 TRBV10-2 ASREGRGYT
TRBJ2-5 TRBV7-3 ASSLAGAPKETQY
TRBJ1-2 TRBV27 ASREGAVNYGYT
TRBJ1-5 TRBV5-6 ASSLQLHQPQH
TRBJ1-1 TRBV18 ASSPGTASLNTEAF
TRBJ2-5 TRBV28 ASASGQRRETQY